This paragraph covers one T cell receptor (beta chain) sequence. Its antigen is currently unknown. Germline V CDR1 and CDR2: MNHEY, SVGAGI. Trimming left V 3 bases short and J 6 bases short, with 14 bases between. The CDR3 consists of 14 residues. This sample is part of a study of T cell responses to AZD1222 COVID-19 vaccine. Second doses at about 4 or about 12 weeks were pooled. Study results and caveats: Clonal diversity may have been underestimated in mostly white British donors.

TCRdb's table, derived via immunoSEQ multiplex PCR, lists solely in-frame clones and lacks some. This sample has approximately 50,000 clones, with 60% to 80% found just once. This sequence originates from an adult who received the AZD1222 COVID-19 vaccine. This specimen consisted of peripheral blood, obtained 28 days after the second AZD1222 dose. V and J are TRBV6-5 and TRBJ1-1; D is unclear. The CDR3 region is CASSYAPTVPEAFF. The CDR3 DNA follows: TGTGCCAGCAGTTATGCCCCGACTGTTCCTGAAGCTTTCTTT.